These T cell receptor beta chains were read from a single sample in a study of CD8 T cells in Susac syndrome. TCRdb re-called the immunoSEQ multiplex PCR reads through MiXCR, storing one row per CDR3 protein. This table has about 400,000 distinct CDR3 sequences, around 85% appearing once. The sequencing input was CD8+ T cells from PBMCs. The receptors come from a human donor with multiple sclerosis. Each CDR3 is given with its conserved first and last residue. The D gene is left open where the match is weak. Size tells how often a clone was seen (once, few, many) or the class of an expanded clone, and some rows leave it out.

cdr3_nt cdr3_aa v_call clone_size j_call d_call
TGTGCCAGCAGCCACAGGGGGCGGGTCGAAAATGAGCAGTTCTTC CASSHRGRVENEQFF TRBV7-9 once TRBJ2-1 TRBD1
TGTGCCAGTAGTACGCCGGGATCAGACTACAATGAGCAGTTCTTC CASSTPGSDYNEQFF TRBV19 - TRBJ2-1 -
TGTGCCAGCAGCCTGACAGGGGCGAACACCGGGGAGCTGTTTTTT CASSLTGANTGELFF TRBV28 once TRBJ2-2 TRBD1
TGTGCCAGCGGATTACAGGGGATGGATCAGCCCCAGCATTTT CASGLQGMDQPQHF TRBV27 - TRBJ1-5 TRBD1
TGTGCCAGCAGTTCCCTACTAGCGGGAATGCTCCGCAATGAGCAGTTCTTC CASSSLLAGMLRNEQFF TRBV28 - TRBJ2-1 TRBD2
TGTGCCACCAGCTTTGGGGGCGGTGATCAGCCCCAGCATTTT CATSFGGGDQPQHF TRBV15 once TRBJ1-5 -
TGTGCCAGCAGCTTAGCTCCGGGACAGGAAAGCTCCTACGAGCAGTACTTC CASSLAPGQESSYEQYF TRBV7-9 - TRBJ2-7 TRBD1
TGTGCCAGCATGTCAAACCCCTACCGGGCTCTAGATCCAGACCGGACAGCATTCACTGAAGCTTTCTTT CASMSNPYRALDPDRTAFTEAFF TRBV12-3/TRBV12-4 - TRBJ1-1 -
TGTGCCTGGAGTGACCGGACTAGCGGGATCTACGAGCAGTACTTC CAWSDRTSGIYEQYF TRBV30 - TRBJ2-7 TRBD2
TGTGCCAGCAGTTTATTATCCCGGGGACAGGGGTACAATGAGCAGTTCTTC CASSLLSRGQGYNEQFF TRBV12-3/TRBV12-4 - TRBJ2-1 TRBD1
TGCGCCAGCAGCCAGGGAGGGATGGAGACCCAGTACTTC CASSQGGMETQYF TRBV4-1 once TRBJ2-5 TRBD2
TGTGCCAGCCGTATTCCCGGGGGCCCTGATGGCTACACCTTC CASRIPGGPDGYTF TRBV12-3/TRBV12-4 - TRBJ1-2 -
TGCGCCAGCAGCCAAGTCGGGGCCCACCTCTCCTACGAGCAGTACTTC CASSQVGAHLSYEQYF TRBV4-1 - TRBJ2-7 -
TGCGCCAGCAGCTTGGGTCCGGGTTTCAATCAGCCCCAGCATTTT CASSLGPGFNQPQHF TRBV5-1 - TRBJ1-5 -
TGTGCCTGGAGTGTAGGGTTCAATGAGCAGTTCTTC CAWSVGFNEQFF TRBV30 - TRBJ2-1 -
TGCAGCGTTCTGGAAATTGGTGAAAAACTGTTTTTT CSVLEIGEKLFF TRBV29-1 - TRBJ1-4 -
TGTGCCAGCAGTGAACTCGAACAAGCCGAGCAGTACTTC CASSELEQAEQYF TRBV25-1 - TRBJ2-7 -